This entry is about one T cell receptor (beta chain). The sequence runs out 3 residues before the end of the CDR3; the remainder is reconstructed from the germline J gene. Produced via immunoSEQ multiplex PCR; TCRdb's table is partial and in-frame only. The listing records over 25,000 clones. The data stem from a study of T cells in women clearing cervical HPV infection. The CDR3 is 14 amino acids. The ends were cut back, 0 bases at V and 4 bases at J, with 12 bases in the middle. Germline loops: CDR1 SQVTM, CDR2 ANQGSEA. This clonotype was sampled from a woman aged 18-69 years with a cervical HPV16 infection that either progressed to CIN3+ or cleared (not recorded which). Sequenced input: blood buffy coat. V and J are TRBV29-1 and TRBJ1-2; TRBD1 might be the D (5 bases). CDR3 bases read: TGCAGCGTTGAAGATCGGGGGAGTTTCTATGGC. This codes for CSVEDRGSFYG. The whole CDR3 is CSVEDRGSFYGYTF.